This T cell receptor (beta chain) was recorded in a study of cytomegalovirus exposure and HLA in healthy donors. 13 Jbeta primers and 60 Vbeta primers were used for the PCR. In the authors' workflow: Some 11 million of the roughly 77 million unique TCR beta chains counted in a later analysis were shared. The repertoire was sequenced with immunoSEQ multiplex PCR; TCRdb's copy has only in-frame clones and lacks some. V and J calls and clone size are copied from that table; D and trimming were computed from the DNA. The table shows about 150,000 clones, with less than 90% occurring only once. Study-level results: Association with HLA alleles at 0.05 false discovery rate was found for around 17,000 TCR beta sequences in a later analysis. Per a prior analysis, the majority of TCR beta V segments were productive roughly 87% or roughly 30% of the time.

In germline, CDR1 is SGHVS, CDR2 FQNEAQ. This CDR3 has 14 residues. Trimming took off 2 bases at V and 3 bases at J, with 11 bases between the two ends. About this clone itself: What it binds is not known.

The TCR sequence derives from a man aged 40-50 years in good health and CMV-seronegative. The genes are TRBV7-8 and TRBJ2-7; possible D gene TRBD2, 5 bases. Sequencing was carried out using PBMCs. The CDR3 coding sequence is TGTGCCAGCAGCTTAAAGATTAGCGTCTACGAGCAGTACTTC. Protein: CASSLKISVYEQYF. Looking up the rest from reference TRBV7-8 and TRBJ2-7 gives the full variable domain: GAGVSQSPRYKVAKRGQDVALRCDPISGHVSLFWYQQALGQGPEFLTYFQNEAQLDKSGLPSDRFFAERPEGSVSTLKIQRTQQEDSAVYLCASSLKISVYEQYFGPGTRLTVT.